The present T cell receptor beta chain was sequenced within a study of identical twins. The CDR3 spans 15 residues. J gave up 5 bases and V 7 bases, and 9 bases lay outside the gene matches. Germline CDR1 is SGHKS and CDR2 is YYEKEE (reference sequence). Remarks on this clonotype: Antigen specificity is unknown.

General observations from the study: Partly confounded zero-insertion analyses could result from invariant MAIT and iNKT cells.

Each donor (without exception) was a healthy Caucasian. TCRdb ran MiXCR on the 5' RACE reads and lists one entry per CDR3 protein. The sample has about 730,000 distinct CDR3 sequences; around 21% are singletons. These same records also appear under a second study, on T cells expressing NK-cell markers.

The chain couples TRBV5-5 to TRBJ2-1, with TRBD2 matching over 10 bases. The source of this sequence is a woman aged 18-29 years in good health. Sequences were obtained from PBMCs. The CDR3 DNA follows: TGTGCCAGCTTTGCGGGGCTAGCGGGAGACAATGAGCAGTTCTTC. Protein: CASFAGLAGDNEQFF.